The entry that follows covers one T cell receptor beta chain sequence. The antigen is undetermined. The junction differs from germline at one of its ends, possibly a read error. These data belong to a study of T cells in Graves' hyperthyroidism and ophthalmopathy. Regarding the study as a whole: Ophthalmopathy stood apart from stable hyperthyroidism in a 13 V-J model.

The CDR3 runs 14 residues. The V gene's germline CDR1 is SEHNR and CDR2 FQNEAQ (reference sequence). TCR beta CDR3 region amplification was performed from RNA transcripts. TCR CDR3 regions were first amplified by RT-PCR with HTBI primers. TCRdb recomputed calls from the multiplex PCR reads with MiXCR, one row per CDR3 protein. The table lists over 700,000 distinct CDR3 sequences, over 35% of them singletons. Sequencing input: blood. The chain links TRBV7-9 to TRBJ2-7; 7 bases agree with TRBD1. This TCR derives from a man in his late teens or twenties with Graves' hyperthyroidism. Here the CDR3 DNA reads TGTGCCAGCAGCACACGACAGGGAAACTACGAGAAGTACTTC. The encoded protein is CASSTRQGNYEKYF.